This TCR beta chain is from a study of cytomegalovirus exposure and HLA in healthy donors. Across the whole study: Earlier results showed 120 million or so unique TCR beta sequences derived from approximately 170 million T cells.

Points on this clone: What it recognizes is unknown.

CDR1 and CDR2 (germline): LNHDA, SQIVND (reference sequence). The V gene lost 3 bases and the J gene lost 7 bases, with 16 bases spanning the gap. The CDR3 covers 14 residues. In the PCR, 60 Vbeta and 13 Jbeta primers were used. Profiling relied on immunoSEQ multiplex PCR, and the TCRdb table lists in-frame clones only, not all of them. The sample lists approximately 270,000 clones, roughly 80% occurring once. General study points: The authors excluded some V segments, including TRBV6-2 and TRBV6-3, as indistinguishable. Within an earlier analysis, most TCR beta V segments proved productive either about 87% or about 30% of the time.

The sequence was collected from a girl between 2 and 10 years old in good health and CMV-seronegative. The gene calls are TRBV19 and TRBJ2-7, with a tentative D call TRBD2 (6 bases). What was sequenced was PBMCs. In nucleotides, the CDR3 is TGTGCCAGTAGTATGGCGGGGCTCCCGCGGGAGCAGTACTTC. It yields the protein CASSMAGLPREQYF.